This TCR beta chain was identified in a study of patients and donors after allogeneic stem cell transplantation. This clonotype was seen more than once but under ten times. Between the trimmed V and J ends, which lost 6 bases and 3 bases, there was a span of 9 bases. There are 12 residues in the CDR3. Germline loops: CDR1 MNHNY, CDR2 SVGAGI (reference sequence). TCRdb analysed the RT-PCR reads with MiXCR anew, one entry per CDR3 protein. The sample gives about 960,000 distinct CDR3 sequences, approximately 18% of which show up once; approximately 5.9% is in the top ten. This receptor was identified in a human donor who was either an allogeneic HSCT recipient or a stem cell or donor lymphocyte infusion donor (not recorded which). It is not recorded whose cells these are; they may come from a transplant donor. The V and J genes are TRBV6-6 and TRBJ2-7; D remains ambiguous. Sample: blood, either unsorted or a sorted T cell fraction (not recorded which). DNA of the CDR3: TGTGCCAGCAGGCTCCAGAACTACGAGCAGTACTTC. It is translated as CASRLQNYEQYF.